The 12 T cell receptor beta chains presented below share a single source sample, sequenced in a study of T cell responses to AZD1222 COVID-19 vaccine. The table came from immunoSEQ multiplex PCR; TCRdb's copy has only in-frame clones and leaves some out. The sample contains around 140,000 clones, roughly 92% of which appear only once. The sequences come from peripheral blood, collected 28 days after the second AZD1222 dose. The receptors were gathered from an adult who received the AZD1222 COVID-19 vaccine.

The chain's CDR3 is CASSINRGETQYF. CDR3 DNA sequence: TGTGCCAGTAGTATAAACAGGGGTGAGACCCAGTACTTC. The chain employs TRBV19 and TRBJ2-5; 7 positions match TRBD1. CDR1 is LNHDA and CDR2 is SQIVND in the germline V gene (reference sequence). This CDR3 is built from 13 residues. Losses at the gene ends were 2 bases for V and 5 bases for J; bases not matched to a gene: 2.

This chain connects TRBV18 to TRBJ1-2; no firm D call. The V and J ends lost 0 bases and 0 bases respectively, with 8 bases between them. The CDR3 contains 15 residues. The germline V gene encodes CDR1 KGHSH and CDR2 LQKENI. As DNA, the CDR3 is TGTGCCAGCTCACCACCCGGAGGGTCTAACTATGGCTACACCTTC. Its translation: CASSPPGGSNYGYTF.

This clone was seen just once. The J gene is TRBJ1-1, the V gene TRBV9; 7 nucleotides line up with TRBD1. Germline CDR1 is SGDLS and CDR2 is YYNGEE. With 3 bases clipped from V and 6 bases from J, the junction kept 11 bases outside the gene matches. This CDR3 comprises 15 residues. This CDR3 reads CASSDGGTVDPEAFF. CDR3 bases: TGTGCCAGCAGCGACGGAGGGACAGTCGATCCTGAAGCTTTCTTT.

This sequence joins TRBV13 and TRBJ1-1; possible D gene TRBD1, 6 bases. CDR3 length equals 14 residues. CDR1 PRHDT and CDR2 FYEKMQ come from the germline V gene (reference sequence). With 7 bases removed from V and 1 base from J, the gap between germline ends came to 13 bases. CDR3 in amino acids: CASNPGHTNTEAFF. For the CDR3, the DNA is TGTGCCAGCAACCCGGGACACACGAACACTGAAGCTTTCTTT.

CDR3 coding DNA: TGTGCCAGCAGTCGTTACAGCCTTGAAGCTTTCTTT. Encoded protein: CASSRYSLEAFF. The chain joins TRBV28 to TRBJ1-1, with D unresolved. The CDR3 extends over 12 amino acids. Trimming shortened V by 5 bases and J by 7 bases, and 11 bases separated the two germline ends. Per germline, CDR1 MDHEN and CDR2 SYDVKM. Full variable domain (remainder filled in from reference TRBV28 and TRBJ1-1): DVKVTQSSRYLVKRTGEKVFLECVQDMDHENMFWYRQDPGLGLRLIYFSYDVKMKEKGDIPEGYSVSREKKERFSLILESASTNQTSMYLCASSRYSLEAFFGQGTRLTVV.

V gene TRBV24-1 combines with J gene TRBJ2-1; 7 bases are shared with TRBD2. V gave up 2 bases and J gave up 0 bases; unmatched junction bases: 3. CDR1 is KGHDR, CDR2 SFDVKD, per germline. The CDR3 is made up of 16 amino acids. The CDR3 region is CATSDSSGGSYNEQFF. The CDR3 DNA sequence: TGTGCCACCAGTGATTCTAGCGGAGGCTCCTACAATGAGCAGTTCTTC.

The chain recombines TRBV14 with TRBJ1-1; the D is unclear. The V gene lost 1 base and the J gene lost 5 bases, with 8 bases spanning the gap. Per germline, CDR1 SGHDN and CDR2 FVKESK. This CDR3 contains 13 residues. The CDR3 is CASSQGRRTEAFF. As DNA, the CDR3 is TGTGCCAGCAGCCAAGGGCGAAGGACTGAAGCTTTCTTT.

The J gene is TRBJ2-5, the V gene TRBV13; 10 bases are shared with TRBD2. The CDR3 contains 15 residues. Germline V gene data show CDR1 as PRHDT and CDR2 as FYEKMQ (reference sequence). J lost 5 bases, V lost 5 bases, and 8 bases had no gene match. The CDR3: CASSTASGRGETQYF. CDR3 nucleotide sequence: TGTGCCAGCAGCACCGCTAGCGGGAGAGGGGAGACCCAGTACTTC.

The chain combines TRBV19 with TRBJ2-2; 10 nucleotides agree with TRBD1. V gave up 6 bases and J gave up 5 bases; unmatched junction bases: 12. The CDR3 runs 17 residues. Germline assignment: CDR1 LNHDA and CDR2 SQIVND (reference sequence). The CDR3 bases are TGTGCCAGTAGAAAGAAAGGACAGGGGGGATCAACCGGGGAGCTGTTTTTT. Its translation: CASRKKGQGGSTGELFF.

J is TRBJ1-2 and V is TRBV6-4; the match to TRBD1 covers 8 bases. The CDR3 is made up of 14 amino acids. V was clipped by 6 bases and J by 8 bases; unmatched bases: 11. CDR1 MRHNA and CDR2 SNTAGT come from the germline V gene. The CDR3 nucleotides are TGTGCCAGCAGCGCCCGCGAGACAGGGGAGGGCTACACCTTC. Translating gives CASSARETGEGYTF.

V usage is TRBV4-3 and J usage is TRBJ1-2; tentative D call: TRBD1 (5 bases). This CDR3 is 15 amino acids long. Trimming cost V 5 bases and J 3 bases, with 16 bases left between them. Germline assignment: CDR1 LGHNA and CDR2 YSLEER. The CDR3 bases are TGCGCCAGCAGCTACGGGGCGGAGACGGACTATGGCTACACCTTC. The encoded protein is CASSYGAETDYGYTF.

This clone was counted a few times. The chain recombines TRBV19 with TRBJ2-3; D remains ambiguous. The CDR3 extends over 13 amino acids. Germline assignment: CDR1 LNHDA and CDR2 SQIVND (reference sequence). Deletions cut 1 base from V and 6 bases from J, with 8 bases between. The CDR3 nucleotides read TGTGCCAGTAGTATAGCCGCAGCTGATACGCAGTATTTT. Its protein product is CASSIAAADTQYF.